The source of this T cell receptor beta chain is a study of blood T cell repertoires in COVID-19. Study details: Sources were T cells, B-cell-depleted T cells, or PBMCs; the material itself was cDNA or gDNA.

The table came from immunoSEQ multiplex PCR; TCRdb's copy has only in-frame clones and leaves some out. This table has around 170,000 clones, around two thirds appearing once. This CDR3 is built from 14 residues. V gave up 1 base and J gave up 3 bases, with 6 bases separating them. In germline, CDR1 is LNHDA, CDR2 SQIVND (reference sequence). The V call is TRBV19, the J call TRBJ1-4; D gene unclear. This TCR was recovered from a woman over 75 with acute or convalescent COVID-19. Sequencing was done on a sample of peripheral blood. DNA for the CDR3: TGTGCCAGTAGTATAGGGACTGCTAATGAAAAACTGTTTTTT. Protein sequence: CASSIGTANEKLFF.